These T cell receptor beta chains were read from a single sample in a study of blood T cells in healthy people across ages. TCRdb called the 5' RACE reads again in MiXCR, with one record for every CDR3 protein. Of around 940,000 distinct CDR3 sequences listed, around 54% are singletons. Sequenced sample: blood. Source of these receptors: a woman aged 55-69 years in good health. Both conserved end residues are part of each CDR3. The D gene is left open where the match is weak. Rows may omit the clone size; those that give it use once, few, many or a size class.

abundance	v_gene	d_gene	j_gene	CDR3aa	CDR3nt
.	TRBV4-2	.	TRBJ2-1	CASSLAFHDEQFF	TGTGCCAGCAGCCTAGCTTTTCACGATGAGCAGTTCTTC
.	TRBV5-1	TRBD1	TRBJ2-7	CASSPGTGNTYEQYF	TGCGCCAGCAGCCCAGGGACAGGGAACACCTACGAGCAGTACTTC
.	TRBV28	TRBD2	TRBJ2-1	CASSFPALAGVNEQFF	TGTGCCAGCAGTTTTCCGGCGCTAGCGGGAGTCAATGAGCAGTTCTTC
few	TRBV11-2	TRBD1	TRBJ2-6	CASSLIRTGTGANVLTF	TGTGCCAGCAGCTTAATTCGGACAGGGACTGGGGCCAACGTCCTGACTTTC
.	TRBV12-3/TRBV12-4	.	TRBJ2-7	CASNQDIIHEQYF	TGTGCCAGCAACCAGGACATTATCCACGAGCAGTACTTC
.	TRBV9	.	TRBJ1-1	CASSVAVNTEAFF	TGTGCCAGCAGCGTAGCGGTTAACACTGAAGCTTTCTTT
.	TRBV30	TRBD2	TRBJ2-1	CACRLAGGSDYGQFF	TGTGCCTGCCGACTAGCGGGAGGGAGTGACTATGGGCAGTTCTTC
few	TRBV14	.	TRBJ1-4	CASSHRTTNEKLFF	TGTGCCAGCAGCCACAGGACAACTAATGAAAAACTGTTTTTT
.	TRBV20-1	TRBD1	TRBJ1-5	CSASTGTAYNQPQHF	TGCAGTGCTAGTACCGGGACAGCCTACAATCAGCCCCAGCATTTT
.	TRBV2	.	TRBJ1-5	CASKGDSNQPQHF	TGTGCCAGCAAGGGGGACAGCAATCAGCCCCAGCATTTT
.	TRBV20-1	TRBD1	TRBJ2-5	CSAMGQPETQYF	TGCAGTGCGATGGGACAGCCTGAGACCCAGTACTTC
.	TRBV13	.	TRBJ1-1	CASSPRGGEAFF	TGTGCCAGCAGCCCCCGGGGAGGCGAAGCTTTCTTT
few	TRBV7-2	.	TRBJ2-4	CASSLYLASIQYF	TGTGCCAGCAGCTTATATCTAGCATCCATTCAGTACTTC
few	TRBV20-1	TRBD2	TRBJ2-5	CSPSKAGRETQYF	TGCAGTCCCTCGAAAGCGGGAAGAGAGACCCAGTACTTC
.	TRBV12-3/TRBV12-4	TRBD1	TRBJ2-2	CASSPGQGRDGELFF	TGTGCCAGCAGCCCTGGACAGGGCCGAGACGGGGAGCTGTTTTTT
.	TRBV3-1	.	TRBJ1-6	CASSHTGSPLHF	TGTGCCAGCAGCCATACAGGGTCACCCCTCCACTTT
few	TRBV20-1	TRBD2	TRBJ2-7	CSARLAGVTYEQYF	TGCAGTGCTCGACTAGCGGGAGTCACGTACGAGCAGTACTTC
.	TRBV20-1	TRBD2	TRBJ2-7	CSPQLLAGSYEQYF	TGCAGTCCCCAATTACTAGCGGGATCCTACGAGCAGTACTTC
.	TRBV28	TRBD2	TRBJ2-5	CASSPSRASGRLQTQYF	TGTGCCAGCAGTCCCTCTAGGGCTAGCGGGAGGCTGCAGACCCAGTACTTC
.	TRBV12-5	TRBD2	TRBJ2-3	CASGRGLVPTDTQYF	TGTGCTAGTGGTAGAGGACTAGTTCCGACAGATACGCAGTATTTT
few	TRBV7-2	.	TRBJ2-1	CASSLVPSAHNEQFF	TGTGCCAGCAGCTTAGTTCCTAGCGCCCACAATGAGCAGTTCTTC
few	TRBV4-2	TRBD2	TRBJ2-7	CASSQEFLAGGKSYEQYF	TGTGCCAGCAGCCAAGAATTCCTAGCGGGAGGGAAATCCTACGAGCAGTACTTC
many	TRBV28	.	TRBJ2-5	CASSFRGRGETQYF	TGTGCCAGCAGTTTCCGGGGCAGGGGTGAGACCCAGTACTTC
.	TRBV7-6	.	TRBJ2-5	CASSFGGSVETQYF	TGTGCCAGCAGCTTTGGTGGGAGCGTTGAGACCCAGTACTTC
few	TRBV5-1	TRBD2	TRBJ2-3	CASSFAFTSGSTDTQYF	TGCGCCAGCAGCTTTGCCTTTACTAGCGGTAGCACAGATACGCAGTATTTT
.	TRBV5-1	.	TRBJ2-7	CASSKAGSYNEQYF	TGCGCCAGCAGCAAAGCGGGCAGCTACAATGAGCAGTACTTC
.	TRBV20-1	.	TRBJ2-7	CSAVIEEALSLYEQYF	TGCAGTGCCGTCATCGAGGAGGCATTGTCCCTCTACGAGCAGTACTTC
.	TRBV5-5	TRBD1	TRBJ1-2	CASSFGQGARDYGYTF	TGTGCCAGCAGCTTCGGCCAGGGGGCGCGGGACTATGGCTACACCTTC
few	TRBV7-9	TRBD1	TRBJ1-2	CATRDRARDGYTF	TGTGCCACCAGGGACAGAGCCAGAGATGGCTACACCTTC
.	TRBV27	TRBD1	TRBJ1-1	CASREDRITEAFF	TGTGCCAGCAGGGAGGACAGGATAACTGAAGCTTTCTTT
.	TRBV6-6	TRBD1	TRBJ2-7	CASSRIDRVYYEQYF	TGTGCCAGCAGTCGGATAGACAGGGTCTACTACGAGCAGTACTTC
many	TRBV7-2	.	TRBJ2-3	CASSPRQDGPQYF	TGTGCCAGCAGCCCTCGACAGGATGGACCGCAGTATTTT
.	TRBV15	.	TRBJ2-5	CATSRDPSTGTQYF	TGTGCCACCAGCAGAGATCCCTCGACAGGGACCCAGTACTTC
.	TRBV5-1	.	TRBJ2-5	CASSSVGRTQETQYF	TGCGCCAGCAGCTCGGTAGGGCGCACCCAAGAGACCCAGTACTTC
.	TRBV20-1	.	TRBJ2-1	CSAPVVQGLYNEQFF	TGCAGTGCTCCAGTGGTCCAGGGCCTCTACAATGAGCAGTTCTTC
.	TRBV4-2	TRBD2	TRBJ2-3	CASNQRLAGGPDTQYF	TGTGCCAGCAACCAACGACTAGCGGGAGGGCCGGATACGCAGTATTTT
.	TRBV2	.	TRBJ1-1	CASSDDGNTEAFF	TGTGCCAGCAGTGATGACGGGAACACTGAAGCTTTCTTT
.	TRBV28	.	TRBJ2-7	CASEVLRKQYF	TGTGCCAGCGAGGTACTACGGAAGCAGTACTTC
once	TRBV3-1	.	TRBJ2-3	CASSQRRGSTDTQYF	TGTGCCAGCAGCCAACGCCGGGGAAGCACAGATACGCAGTATTTT
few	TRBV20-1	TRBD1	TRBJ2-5	CSAFGTGDQETQYF	TGCAGTGCCTTCGGGACAGGGGACCAAGAGACCCAGTACTTC
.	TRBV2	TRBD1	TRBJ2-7	CASRERAGGEQYF	TGTGCCAGCAGGGAGAGGGCAGGGGGTGAGCAGTACTTC
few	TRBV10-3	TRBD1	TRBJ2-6	CAIKVGVETGALDGANVLTF	TGTGCCATCAAGGTTGGAGTTGAGACAGGGGCCCTGGATGGGGCCAACGTCCTGACTTTC
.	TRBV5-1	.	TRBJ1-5	CASSPEGSQPQHF	TGCGCCAGCAGCCCCGAGGGGTCCCAGCCCCAGCATTTT
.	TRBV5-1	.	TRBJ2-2	CASSRGTQNTGELFF	TGCGCCAGCAGCCGCGGGACACAGAACACCGGGGAGCTGTTTTTT
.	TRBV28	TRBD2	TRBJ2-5	CASSRGGAETQYF	TGTGCCAGCAGTCGGGGGGGCGCAGAGACCCAGTACTTC
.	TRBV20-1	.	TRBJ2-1	CSARGGTPQFF	TGCAGTGCCAGGGGAGGGACTCCGCAGTTCTTC
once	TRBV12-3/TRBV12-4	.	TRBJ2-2	CASSNTQLRLPGELFF	TGTGCCAGCAGTAACACCCAGCTCCGGCTTCCTGGGGAGCTGTTTTTT
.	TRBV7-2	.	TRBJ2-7	CATKSSLSYEQYF	TGTGCCACCAAGTCCAGTCTGTCCTACGAGCAGTACTTC
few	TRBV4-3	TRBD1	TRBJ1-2	CASSQENRGNYGYTF	TGCGCCAGCAGCCAAGAGAACAGGGGGAACTATGGCTACACCTTC
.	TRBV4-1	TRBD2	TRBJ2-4	CASSQSAGGLGEQYF	TGCGCCAGCAGCCAAAGCGCGGGAGGGCTGGGAGAGCAGTACTTC
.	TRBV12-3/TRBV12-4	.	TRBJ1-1	CASAFQGNTEAFF	TGTGCCAGCGCATTTCAGGGAAACACTGAAGCTTTCTTT
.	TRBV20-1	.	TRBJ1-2	CSARSEPYGYTF	TGCAGTGCTAGGTCAGAGCCCTATGGCTACACCTTC
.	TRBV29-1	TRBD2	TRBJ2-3	CSVGLAGGDTQYF	TGCAGCGTTGGACTAGCGGGAGGAGATACGCAGTATTTT